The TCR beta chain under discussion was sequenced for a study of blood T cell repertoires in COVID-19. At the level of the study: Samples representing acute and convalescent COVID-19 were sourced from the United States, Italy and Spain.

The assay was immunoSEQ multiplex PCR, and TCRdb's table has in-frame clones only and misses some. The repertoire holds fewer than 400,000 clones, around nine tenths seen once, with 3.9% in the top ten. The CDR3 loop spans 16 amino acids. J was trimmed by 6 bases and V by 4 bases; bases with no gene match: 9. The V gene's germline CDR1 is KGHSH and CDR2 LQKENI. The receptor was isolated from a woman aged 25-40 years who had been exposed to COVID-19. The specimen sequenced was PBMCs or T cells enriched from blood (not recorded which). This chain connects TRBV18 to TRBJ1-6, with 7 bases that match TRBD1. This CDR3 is CASSHGTANPNSPLHF. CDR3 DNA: TGTGCCAGCTCACACGGGACAGCCAACCCTAATTCACCCCTCCACTTT.